Presented here are 11 T cell receptor beta chains from one specimen sequenced in a study of T cell responses to AZD1222 COVID-19 vaccine (dated by TCRdb to 2020 to 2023). The time point label here, explained by the study, means: baseline before first vaccination. Library preparation employed the immunoSEQ multiplex PCR assay. The clones in this table, taken by TCRdb from immuneACCESS, are in-frame only. Not every clone is retained; where verified, under half of the shortfall comes from an unresolved V gene, and the cause of the rest is unknown. The sample table shows about 140,000 clones, and around nine tenths are seen once. 1.9% of the sample belongs to the ten largest clones. Sequences were derived from peripheral blood, sampled on day 0 of AZD1222 vaccination. The receptor source for this set is an adult in good health.

The J gene is TRBJ1-6, the V gene TRBV28, with TRBD1 matching 9 bases. The germline gives CDR1 MDHEN, CDR2 SYDVKM. The CDR3 is made up of 16 amino acids. The J segment lost 8 bases and the V segment lost 6 bases, leaving 11 bases of the junction unmatched. The CDR3, as DNA: TGTGCCAGCAGCGCTCCGGGACAGGGTTTGTATTCACCCCTCCACTTT. As protein: CASSAPGQGLYSPLHF.

The J gene is TRBJ1-2, the V gene TRBV2; 9 bases match TRBD1. The germline CDR1 and CDR2 sequences are SNHLY and FYNNEI. The CDR3 has 14 amino acids. V shed 3 bases and J 4 bases; nucleotides not matched to a gene: 3. Here the CDR3 reads CASSEQQGAYGYTF. The CDR3 nucleotides read TGTGCCAGCAGTGAGCAACAGGGGGCCTATGGCTACACCTTC.

The gene calls are TRBV12-3 or TRBV12-4 and TRBJ1-1; D gene unclear. CDR3 length: 11 amino acids. V was clipped by 9 bases and J by 6 bases, with 11 bases between them. CDR3 nucleotides: TGTGCCAGTCTGCTTAAATCTGAAGCTTTCTTT. Amino acid sequence: CASLLKSEAFF.

This clone was picked up one time. The chain joins TRBV19 to TRBJ1-5, with no clear D. V shed 2 bases and J shed 6 bases, with 8 bases lying between them. The CDR3 extends over 13 amino acids. Germline V gene data show CDR1 as LNHDA and CDR2 as SQIVND (reference sequence). CDR3 sequence (DNA): TGTGCCAGTAGTATATTGGCCATTCAGCCCCAGCATTTT. The encoded protein is CASSILAIQPQHF. The full variable domain, with the rest looked up from reference TRBV19 and TRBJ1-5, is DGGITQSPKYLFRKEGQNVTLSCEQNLNHDAMYWYRQDPGQGLRLIYYSQIVNDFQKGDIAEGYSVSREKKESFPLTVTSAQKNPTAFYLCASSILAIQPQHFGDGTRLSIL.

V gene TRBV7-9 combines with J gene TRBJ2-3; no reliable D call. V lost 7 bases and J 2 bases, leaving 4 bases between the germline ends. The CDR3 sequence is 11 residues long. The germline CDR1 and CDR2 sequences are SEHNR and FQNEAQ (reference sequence). The CDR3 coding sequence is TGTGCCAGCACCTCCACAGATACGCAGTATTTT. Its protein is CASTSTDTQYF.

The chain recombines TRBV7-2 with TRBJ1-2; D is unresolved. The CDR3 runs 15 residues. V was trimmed by 0 bases and J by 8 bases, leaving 16 bases between them. Germline CDR1 reads SGHTA; CDR2 reads FQGNSA. The CDR3 is CASSLARDLIGGYTF. CDR3 in DNA: TGTGCCAGCAGCTTAGCGCGCGACCTTATCGGGGGCTACACCTTC.

This sequence joins TRBV3-1 (or the pseudogene TRBV3-2) and TRBJ2-7; D gene uncertain. V lost 2 bases to trimming and J lost 0 bases, with 11 bases between them. CDR1 is LGHDT and CDR2 is YNNKEL in the germline V gene (reference sequence). The CDR3 loop spans 15 amino acids. CDR3 DNA sequence: TGTGCCAGCAGCCAAAATAACGCGGCCTCCTACGAGCAGTACTTC. This encodes CASSQNNAASYEQYF.

This rearrangement joins TRBV30 to TRBJ1-5, with a tentative D call TRBD1 (6 bases). The CDR3 extends over 12 amino acids. Germline V gene lookup returns CDR1 GTSNPN and CDR2 SVGIG (reference sequence). Trimming left V 3 bases short and J 6 bases short, with 9 bases between. In DNA, the CDR3 is TGTGCCTGGAGCAGGGGTATTCAGCCCCAGCATTTT. Protein product: CAWSRGIQPQHF.

The chain couples TRBV10-3 to TRBJ1-1, with D possibly being TRBD1 (6 bases). The CDR3 totals 15 residues. Trimming removed 0 bases at V and 1 base at J, with 9 bases between. Germline CDR1 ENHRY, CDR2 SYGVKD. The CDR3 is CAISESGQKNTEAFF. In nucleotides, the CDR3 is TGTGCCATCAGTGAGTCCGGACAGAAGAACACTGAAGCTTTCTTT.

The rearrangement links TRBV12-3 or TRBV12-4 to TRBJ2-2; no clear D gene. The CDR3 totals 12 residues. With 4 bases removed from V and 4 bases from J, the gap between germline ends came to 4 bases. The CDR3 protein is CASSYGTGELFF. DNA for the CDR3: TGTGCCAGCAGTTACGGCACCGGGGAGCTGTTTTTT.

The chain recombines TRBV7-2 with TRBJ1-5; 8 positions match TRBD1. CDR3 length: 15 residues. In germline, CDR1 is SGHTA, CDR2 FQGNSA. Unmatched junction bases numbered 10, after V lost 5 bases and J lost 7 bases. The CDR3, as DNA: TGTGCCAGCAGCCCCAGTGGACAGGGTGGCCAGCCCCAGCATTTT. Translation: CASSPSGQGGQPQHF.